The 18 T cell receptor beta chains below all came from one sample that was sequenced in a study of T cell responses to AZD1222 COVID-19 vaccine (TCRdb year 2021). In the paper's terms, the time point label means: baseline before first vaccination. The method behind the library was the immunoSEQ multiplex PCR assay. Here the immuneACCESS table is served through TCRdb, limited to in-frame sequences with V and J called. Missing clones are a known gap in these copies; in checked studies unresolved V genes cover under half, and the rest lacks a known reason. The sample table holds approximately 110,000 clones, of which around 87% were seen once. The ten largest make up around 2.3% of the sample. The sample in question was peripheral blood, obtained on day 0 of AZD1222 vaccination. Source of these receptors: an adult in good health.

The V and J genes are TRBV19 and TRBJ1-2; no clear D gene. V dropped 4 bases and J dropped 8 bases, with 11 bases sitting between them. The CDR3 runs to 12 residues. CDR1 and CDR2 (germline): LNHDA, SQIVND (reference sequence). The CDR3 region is CASSTDVWGYTF. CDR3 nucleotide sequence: TGTGCCAGTAGTACCGACGTATGGGGCTACACCTTC.

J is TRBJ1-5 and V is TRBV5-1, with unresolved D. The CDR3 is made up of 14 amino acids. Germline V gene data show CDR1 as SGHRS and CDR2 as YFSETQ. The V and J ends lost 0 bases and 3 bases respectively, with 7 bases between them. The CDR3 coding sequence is TGCGCCAGCAGCTTGGGGGATATCAATCAGCCCCAGCATTTT. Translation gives CASSLGDINQPQHF.

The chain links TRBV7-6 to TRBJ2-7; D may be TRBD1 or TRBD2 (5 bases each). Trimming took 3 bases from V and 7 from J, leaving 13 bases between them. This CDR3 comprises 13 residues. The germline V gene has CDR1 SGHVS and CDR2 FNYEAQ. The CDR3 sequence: CASSLGRSEEQYF. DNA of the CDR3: TGTGCCAGCAGCTTGGGACGGTCCGAAGAGCAGTACTTC. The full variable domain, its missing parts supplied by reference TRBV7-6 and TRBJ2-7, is GAGVSQSPRYKVTKRGQDVALRCDPISGHVSLYWYRQALGQGPEFLTYFNYEAQQDKSGLPNDRFSAERPEGSISTLTIQRTEQRDSAMYRCASSLGRSEEQYFGPGTRLTVT.

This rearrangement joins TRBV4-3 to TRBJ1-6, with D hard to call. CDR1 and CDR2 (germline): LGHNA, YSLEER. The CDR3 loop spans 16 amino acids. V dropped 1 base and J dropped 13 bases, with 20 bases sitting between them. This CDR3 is CASSQGQDGAVSPLHF. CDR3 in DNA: TGCGCCAGCAGCCAAGGGCAGGACGGTGCCGTTTCGCCCCTCCACTTT.

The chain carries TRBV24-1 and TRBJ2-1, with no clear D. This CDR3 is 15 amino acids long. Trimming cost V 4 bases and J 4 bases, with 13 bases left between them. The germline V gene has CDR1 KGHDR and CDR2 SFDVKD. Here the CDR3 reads CATSDWLASYNEQFF. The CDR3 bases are TGTGCCACCAGTGACTGGTTGGCGTCATACAATGAGCAGTTCTTC.

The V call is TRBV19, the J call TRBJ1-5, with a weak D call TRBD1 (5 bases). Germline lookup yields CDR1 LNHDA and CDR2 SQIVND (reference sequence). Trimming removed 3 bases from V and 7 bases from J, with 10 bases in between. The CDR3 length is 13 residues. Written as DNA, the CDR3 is TGTGCCAGTAGTATTTACGAGGGGCAGCCCCAGCATTTT. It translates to CASSIYEGQPQHF.

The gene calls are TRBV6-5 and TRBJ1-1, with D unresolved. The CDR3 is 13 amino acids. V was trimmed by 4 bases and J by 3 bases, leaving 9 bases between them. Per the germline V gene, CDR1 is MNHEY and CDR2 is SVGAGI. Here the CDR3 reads CASSWGLDTEAFF. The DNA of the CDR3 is TGTGCCAGCAGTTGGGGTTTGGACACTGAAGCTTTCTTT.

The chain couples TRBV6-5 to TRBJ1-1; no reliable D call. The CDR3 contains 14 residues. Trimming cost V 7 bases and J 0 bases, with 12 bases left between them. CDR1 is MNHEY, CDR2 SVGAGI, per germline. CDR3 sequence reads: CASIVLGMNTEAFF. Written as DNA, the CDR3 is TGTGCCAGCATCGTTCTGGGTATGAACACTGAAGCTTTCTTT.

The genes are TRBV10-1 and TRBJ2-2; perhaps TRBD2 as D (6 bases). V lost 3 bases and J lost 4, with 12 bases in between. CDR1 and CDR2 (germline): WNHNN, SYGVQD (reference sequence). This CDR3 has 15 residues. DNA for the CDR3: TGCGCCAGCAGTGAAGCGGGCCCGGGCACCGGGGAGCTGTTTTTT. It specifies CASSEAGPGTGELFF.

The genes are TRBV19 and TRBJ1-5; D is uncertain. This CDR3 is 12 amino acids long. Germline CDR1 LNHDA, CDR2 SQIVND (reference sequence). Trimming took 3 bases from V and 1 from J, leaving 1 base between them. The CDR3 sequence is CASSISNQPQHF. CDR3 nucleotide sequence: TGTGCCAGTAGTATCAGCAATCAGCCCCAGCATTTT.

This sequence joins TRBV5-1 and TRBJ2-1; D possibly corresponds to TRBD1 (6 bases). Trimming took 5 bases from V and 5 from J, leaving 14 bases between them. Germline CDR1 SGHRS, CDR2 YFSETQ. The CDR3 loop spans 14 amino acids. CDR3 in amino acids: CASRPITGNNEQFF. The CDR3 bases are TGCGCCAGCAGGCCCATCACAGGGAACAATGAGCAGTTCTTC.

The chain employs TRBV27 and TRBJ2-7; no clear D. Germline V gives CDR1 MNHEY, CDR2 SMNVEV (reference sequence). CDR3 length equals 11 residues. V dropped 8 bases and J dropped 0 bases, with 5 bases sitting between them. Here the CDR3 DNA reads TGTGCCAGCGGCAACTCCTACGAGCAGTACTTC. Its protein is CASGNSYEQYF.

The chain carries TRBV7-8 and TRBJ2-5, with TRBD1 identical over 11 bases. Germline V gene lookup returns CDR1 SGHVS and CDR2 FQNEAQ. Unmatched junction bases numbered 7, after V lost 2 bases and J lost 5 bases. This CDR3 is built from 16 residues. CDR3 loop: CASSLFGTGGWETQYF. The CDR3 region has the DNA TGTGCCAGCAGCTTATTCGGGACAGGGGGGTGGGAGACCCAGTACTTC.

CDR3 DNA sequence: TGTGCCAGCAGCCTATGGGCGGGAAGCGCCTACGAGCAGTACTTC. It translates to CASSLWAGSAYEQYF. The chain combines TRBV6-2 or TRBV6-3 with TRBJ2-7, with TRBD2 as a possible D gene (6 bases). Germline V gene sequence: CDR1 MNHEY, CDR2 SVGEGT. V was pared by 6 bases and J by 2 bases, with 17 bases between. This CDR3 comprises 15 residues.

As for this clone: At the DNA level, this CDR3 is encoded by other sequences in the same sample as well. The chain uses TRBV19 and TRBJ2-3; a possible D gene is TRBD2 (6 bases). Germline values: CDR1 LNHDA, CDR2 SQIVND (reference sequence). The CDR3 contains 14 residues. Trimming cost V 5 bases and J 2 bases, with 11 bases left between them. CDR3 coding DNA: TGTGCCAGTAGTCAGCCGGGGGACACAGATACGCAGTATTTT. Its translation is CASSQPGDTDTQYF.

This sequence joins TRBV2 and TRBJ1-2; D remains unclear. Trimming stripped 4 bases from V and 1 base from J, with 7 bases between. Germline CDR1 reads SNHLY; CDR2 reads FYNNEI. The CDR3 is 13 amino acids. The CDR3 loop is CASSVRNNYGYTF. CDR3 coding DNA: TGTGCCAGCAGTGTCCGGAATAACTATGGCTACACCTTC.

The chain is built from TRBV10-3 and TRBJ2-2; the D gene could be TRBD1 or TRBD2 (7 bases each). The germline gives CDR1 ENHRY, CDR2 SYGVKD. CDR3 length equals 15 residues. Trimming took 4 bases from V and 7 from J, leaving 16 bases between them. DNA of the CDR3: TGTGCCATCAGTGCCGTACCAGGGGGGGGCGGGGAGCTGTTTTTT. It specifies CAISAVPGGGGELFF.

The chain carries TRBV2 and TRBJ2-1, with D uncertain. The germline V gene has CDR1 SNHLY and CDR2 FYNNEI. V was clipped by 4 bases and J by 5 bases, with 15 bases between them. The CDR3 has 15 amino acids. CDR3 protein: CASSVGSSRHNEQFF. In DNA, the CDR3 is TGTGCCAGCAGTGTTGGGTCCAGTCGGCACAATGAGCAGTTCTTC.